A selection of T cell receptor beta chains follows, all from one sample in a study of blood T cell repertoires in COVID-19. Produced via immunoSEQ multiplex PCR; TCRdb's table is partial and in-frame only. The data show around 250,000 clones, 90% to 95% seen once. Sequencing was done on a sample of PBMCs or T cells enriched from blood (not recorded which). Receptors were obtained from a human donor in a cohort exposed to, infected with or recovered from COVID-19 (not recorded which). The donor label of this sample is uncertain. The CDR3 runs from the conserved cysteine through the conserved F or W. The order of the fields is D gene, V gene, J gene, clone size, CDR3 protein, CDR3 DNA. The D gene is left open where the match is weak. Rows give clone size only sometimes, using once, few, many, or a class for an expanded clone.

NA	TRBV2	TRBJ2-3	NA	CASSETSYTDTQYF	TGTGCCAGCAGTGAAACTAGCTACACAGATACGCAGTATTTT
NA	TRBV4-1	TRBJ1-5	NA	CASSQDPGEYSNQPQHF	TGCGCCAGCAGCCAAGATCCAGGCGAATATAGCAATCAGCCCCAGCATTTT
NA	TRBV5-1	TRBJ1-1	once	CASTGASVNTEAFF	TGCGCCAGCACGGGAGCTTCGGTGAACACTGAAGCTTTCTTT
NA	TRBV30	TRBJ1-2	NA	CASSEGEGYTF	TGTGCCTCTTCCGAGGGGGAGGGCTACACCTTC
TRBD1	TRBV9	TRBJ2-3	NA	CASSPSRGTGGIGWATDTQYF	TGTGCCAGCAGCCCATCCCGTGGGACAGGGGGCATCGGGTGGGCCACAGATACGCAGTATTTT
TRBD1	TRBV7-2	TRBJ1-1	NA	CASSRDRRKAFF	TGTGCCAGCAGCCGGGACAGGAGAAAAGCTTTCTTT
NA	TRBV19	TRBJ2-1	NA	CASSIGGTYNEQFF	TGTGCCAGTAGTATTGGGGGCACCTACAATGAGCAGTTCTTC
TRBD1	TRBV4-1	TRBJ1-5	NA	CASSQGTGEDQPQHF	TGCGCCAGCAGCCAGGGTACAGGGGAGGACCAGCCCCAGCATTTT
NA	TRBV12-3/TRBV12-4	TRBJ2-1	NA	CASSPGGVGEQFF	TGTGCCAGCAGCCCCGGAGGGGTCGGTGAGCAGTTCTTC
TRBD1	TRBV5-1	TRBJ1-2	NA	CASSSRWGQGPLYGYTF	TGCGCCAGCAGCTCGAGGTGGGGACAGGGCCCCCTCTATGGCTACACCTTC
TRBD1	TRBV27	TRBJ2-6	once	CASGQGKTGANVLTF	TGTGCCAGCGGACAGGGGAAGACTGGGGCCAACGTCCTGACTTTC
TRBD2	TRBV5-1	TRBJ2-5	few	CASSVSGDQETQYF	TGCGCCAGCAGCGTTAGCGGGGACCAAGAGACCCAGTACTTC